This T cell receptor (beta chain) comes out of a study of cytomegalovirus exposure and HLA in healthy donors. General observations from the study: Per published accounts, TCR beta sequences correctly predicted the HLA-A and HLA-B alleles of most subjects.

A remark on this clone: Its matching antigen is unknown.

This CDR3 region has 11 residues. Germline V lookup: CDR1 LNHDA, CDR2 SQIVND (reference sequence). V shed 7 bases and J shed 4 bases, with 5 bases lying between them. 13 Jbeta primers and 60 Vbeta primers were used for the PCR. Sequencing was performed with immunoSEQ multiplex PCR; in TCRdb, only in-frame clones are kept and a portion is missing. Counted here are about 130,000 clones, approximately 80% occurring once; the ten biggest clones make up 3.6%. Sequenced input: PBMCs. This rearrangement joins TRBV19 to TRBJ2-1; no clear D gene. The sequence was collected from a man aged 35-49 years in good health and CMV-seronegative. The CDR3 here is CASISYNEQFF. DNA for the CDR3: TGTGCCAGTATTAGTTACAATGAGCAGTTCTTC.